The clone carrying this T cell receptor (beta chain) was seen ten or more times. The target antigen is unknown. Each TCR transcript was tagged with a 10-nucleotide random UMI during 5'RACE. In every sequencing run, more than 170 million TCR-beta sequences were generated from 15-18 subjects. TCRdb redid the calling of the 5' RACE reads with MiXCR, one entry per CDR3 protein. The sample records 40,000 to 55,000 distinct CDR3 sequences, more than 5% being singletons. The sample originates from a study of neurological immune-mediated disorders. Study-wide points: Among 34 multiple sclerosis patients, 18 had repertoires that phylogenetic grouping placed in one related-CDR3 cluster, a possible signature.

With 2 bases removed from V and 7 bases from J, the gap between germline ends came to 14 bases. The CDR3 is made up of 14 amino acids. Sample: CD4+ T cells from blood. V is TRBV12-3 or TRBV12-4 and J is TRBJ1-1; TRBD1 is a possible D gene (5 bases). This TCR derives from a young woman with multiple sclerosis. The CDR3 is CASSLNGAAGEAFF. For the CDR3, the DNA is TGTGCCAGCAGTTTAAACGGGGCGGCTGGTGAAGCTTTCTTT.